The next 23 T cell receptor beta chains were all read from a single sample in a study of CD8 T cells in Susac syndrome. RNA totalling roughly 0.5 to 1 ug underwent reverse transcription with random hexamers. One entry per CDR3 protein results from TCRdb running MiXCR on the immunoSEQ multiplex PCR reads. The table includes roughly 180,000 distinct CDR3 sequences, about 95% detected once. The sample was CD4+ T cells from PBMCs. The source of these receptors is a human donor in good health.

This chain links TRBV9 with TRBJ2-7; possible D gene TRBD1, 5 bases. This CDR3 is built from 16 residues. With 0 bases removed from V and 0 bases from J, the gap between germline ends came to 13 bases. The V gene's germline CDR1 is SGDLS and CDR2 YYNGEE. The CDR3 reads CASSVEAGSGSYEQYF. The CDR3 DNA reads as TGTGCCAGCAGCGTAGAGGCAGGGTCAGGCTCCTACGAGCAGTACTTC.

In this sample, this clonotype turned up once. The V gene is TRBV3-1, the J gene TRBJ2-5; no definite D call. The V gene lost 1 base and the J gene lost 0 bases, with 6 bases spanning the gap. From germline, CDR1 is LGHDT and CDR2 YNNKEL (reference sequence). This CDR3 comprises 14 residues. DNA for the CDR3: TGTGCCAGCAGCCAAGTGGTCTACCAAGAGACCCAGTACTTC. Protein sequence: CASSQVVYQETQYF.

The chain combines TRBV12-3 or TRBV12-4 with TRBJ2-7; 9 bases fit TRBD2. Trimming at V came to 5 bases and at J to 7 bases, leaving 15 bases not matched to a gene. The CDR3 spans 16 residues. CDR3 bases: TGTGCCAGCAGTCCTACCAGACTAGCGGCTTTCGTGGAGCAGTACTTC. Amino acids: CASSPTRLAAFVEQYF.

This clonotype was recorded once. The chain carries TRBV20-1 and TRBJ1-3, with 7 bases lining up with TRBD1. Germline loops: CDR1 DFQATT, CDR2 SNEGSKA (reference sequence). The junction had 6 bases not matched to a gene; V was cut back by 4 bases and J by 3 bases. The CDR3 runs to 14 residues. The CDR3 DNA sequence: TGCAGTGCTACCCGGACAGGTTTTGGAAACACCATATATTTT. Its protein is CSATRTGFGNTIYF.

The chain has TRBV19 and TRBJ2-1; 9 bases map to TRBD2. The CDR3 has 13 amino acids. Germline CDR1 reads LNHDA; CDR2 reads SQIVND (reference sequence). V lost 6 bases and J lost 8; bases outside the gene matches: 5. The CDR3 DNA reads as TGTGCCAGTAGCGGGACTAGCTTGGATGAGCAGTTCTTC. It translates to CASSGTSLDEQFF. The full variable domain, its missing parts supplied by reference TRBV19 and TRBJ2-1, is DGGITQSPKYLFRKEGQNVTLSCEQNLNHDAMYWYRQDPGQGLRLIYYSQIVNDFQKGDIAEGYSVSREKKESFPLTVTSAQKNPTAFYLCASSGTSLDEQFFGPGTRLTVL.

The chain uses TRBV12-3 or TRBV12-4 and TRBJ2-1; the D gene is possibly TRBD2 (5 bases). V lost 3 bases to trimming and J lost 12 bases, with 9 bases between them. There are 11 residues in the CDR3. Here the CDR3 DNA reads TGTGCCAGCAGTTTGGGCGCGGGGCAGTTCTTC. Amino acid sequence: CASSLGAGQFF.

The chain couples TRBV14 to TRBJ2-7; 10 nucleotides agree with TRBD1. Germline CDR1 reads SGHDN; CDR2 reads FVKESK. V shed 4 bases and J 7 bases; nucleotides not matched to a gene: 7. CDR3 length equals 14 residues. In DNA form, the CDR3 reads TGTGCCAGCAGCCGTGGGACAGGGGAACAGGAGCAGTACTTC. As protein: CASSRGTGEQEQYF.

This chain joins TRBV5-1 and TRBJ2-2; perhaps TRBD1 as D (5 bases). Germline V gives CDR1 SGHRS, CDR2 YFSETQ. V was clipped by 9 bases and J by 4 bases, with 13 bases between them. This CDR3 comprises 13 residues. CDR3 loop: CAIRKGATGELFF. CDR3 coding DNA: TGCGCCATACGGAAAGGGGCCACCGGGGAGCTGTTTTTT.

The chain recombines TRBV2 with TRBJ2-3; D is ambiguous. CDR3 length: 15 residues. Trimming cost V 4 bases and J 0 bases, with 11 bases left between them. Germline loops: CDR1 SNHLY, CDR2 FYNNEI. The CDR3 protein is CASSVGPPSTDTQYF. The CDR3 DNA is TGTGCCAGCAGTGTTGGGCCACCCAGCACAGATACGCAGTATTTT.

This chain uses TRBV4-3 with TRBJ1-1; 7 nucleotides match TRBD1. The CDR3 is 15 residues long. Germline V CDR1 and CDR2: LGHNA, YSLEER. Unmatched junction bases numbered 4, after V lost 0 bases and J lost 3 bases. The CDR3 nucleotides are TGCGCCAGCAGCCAAGAAGGCAGGGGGGACACTGAAGCTTTCTTT. This sequence encodes CASSQEGRGDTEAFF.

The V and J genes are TRBV6-5 and TRBJ2-1; the D call may be TRBD1 or TRBD2 (5 bases each). Trimming removed 5 bases from V and 5 bases from J, with 13 bases in between. The germline V gene encodes CDR1 MNHEY and CDR2 SVGAGI. CDR3 length: 14 residues. DNA of the CDR3: TGTGCCAGCAGTCCCGGGACGGATAACAATGAGCAGTTCTTC. This translates into CASSPGTDNNEQFF.

This clonotype was counted a few times. CDR3 sequence reads: CATSDPTDTEAFF. DNA for the CDR3: TGTGCCACCAGTGATCCAACAGACACTGAAGCTTTCTTT. The rearrangement uses TRBV24-1 and TRBJ1-1; D gene ambiguous. From germline, CDR1 is KGHDR and CDR2 SFDVKD. Trimming took off 3 bases at V and 3 bases at J, with 7 bases between the two ends. This CDR3 region has 13 residues.

This clonotype has a single count. This chain links TRBV3-1 with TRBJ1-2, with D possibly TRBD1 on 5 matching bases. The V end lost 5 bases, the J end lost 8 bases, and 18 bases lay between the germline ends. The CDR3 spans 14 residues. Germline V gives CDR1 LGHDT, CDR2 YNNKEL (reference sequence). The CDR3 nucleotides are TGTGCCAGCAGCTACGGGACTTCCAGGAGGGGCTACACCTTC. The encoded protein is CASSYGTSRRGYTF.

The gene calls are TRBV7-3 and TRBJ2-3, with 9 bases that match TRBD2. This CDR3 is built from 16 residues. The V gene end was trimmed by 5 bases and the J gene end by 1 base; junction bases not matched to a gene: 7. CDR1 is SGHTA and CDR2 is FQGTGA in the germline V gene. Here the CDR3 reads CASSPRASGGTDTQYF. CDR3 sequence (DNA): TGTGCCAGCAGCCCCCGGGCTAGCGGGGGCACAGATACGCAGTATTTT.

The chain couples TRBV7-9 to TRBJ2-2, with 9 nucleotides matching TRBD1. V was clipped by 4 bases and J by 2 bases; unmatched bases: 8. Per the germline V gene, CDR1 is SEHNR and CDR2 is FQNEAQ (reference sequence). The CDR3 loop spans 17 amino acids. The DNA for the CDR3 is TGTGCCAGCAGCTCCGGGACAGGGATTGGTAACACCGGGGAGCTGTTTTTT. Translation: CASSSGTGIGNTGELFF.

CDR3 region: CASSVEGRGLYNEQFF. The CDR3 DNA reads TGTGCCAGCAGCGTAGAAGGCAGGGGGCTCTACAATGAGCAGTTCTTC. The chain uses TRBV9 and TRBJ2-1, with 8 bases fitting TRBD1. V trimming: 0 bases; J trimming: 3 bases; junction bases outside the gene matches: 5. CDR1 and CDR2 from the germline V gene are SGDLS and YYNGEE. The CDR3 consists of 16 residues.

The CDR3 is CASRRGTEAFF. As DNA, the CDR3 is TGTGCCAGCAGGCGGGGCACTGAAGCTTTCTTT. The chain joins TRBV12-3 or TRBV12-4 to TRBJ1-1; D uncertain. CDR3 length: 11 residues. V shed 6 bases and J shed 4 bases, with 6 bases lying between them.

The chain has TRBV27 and TRBJ2-1, with D perhaps assigned TRBD1 or TRBD2 (5 bases each). The CDR3 consists of 15 residues. Germline-derived CDR1 and CDR2 are MNHEY and SMNVEV (reference sequence). Deletions cut 8 bases from V and 3 bases from J, with 17 bases between. CDR3 nucleotides: TGTGCCAGCTCATCCCGGGACCGATACTACAATGAGCAGTTCTTC. It is translated as CASSSRDRYYNEQFF.

V usage is TRBV25-1 and J usage is TRBJ1-2; TRBD1 might be the D (6 bases). The CDR3 runs 13 residues. Germline values: CDR1 MGHDK, CDR2 SYGVNS. V shed 2 bases and J shed 4 bases, with 8 bases lying between them. CDR3 residues: CASSEIRGYGYTF. CDR3 in DNA: TGTGCCAGCAGTGAAATCAGGGGCTATGGCTACACCTTC.

This sequence joins TRBV4-3 and TRBJ2-3; 8 bases fit TRBD1. Trimming took 0 bases from V and 5 from J; bases not matched to a gene: 7. The CDR3 length is 16 residues. CDR1 and CDR2 (germline): LGHNA, YSLEER. CDR3 loop: CASSQDLQTGVDTQYF. The CDR3 nucleotides read TGCGCCAGCAGCCAAGATTTGCAGACAGGGGTAGATACGCAGTATTTT.

J is TRBJ2-3 and V is TRBV7-2, with D uncertain. The V gene lost 5 bases and the J gene lost 4 bases, with 13 bases spanning the gap. CDR3 length: 14 residues. From germline, CDR1 is SGHTA and CDR2 FQGNSA. The CDR3 coding sequence is TGTGCCAGCAGCCCCTCCAGGATCCCAGATACGCAGTATTTT. It encodes CASSPSRIPDTQYF.

V and J are TRBV18 and TRBJ2-7; D is perhaps TRBD1 or TRBD2 (5 bases each). Trimming left V 3 bases short and J 1 base short, with 13 bases between. Germline V gene sequence: CDR1 KGHSH, CDR2 LQKENI. The CDR3 extends over 15 amino acids. The CDR3 DNA is TGTGCCAGCTCACCGGGGACGGGGACGTCCTACGAGCAGTACTTC. This translates into CASSPGTGTSYEQYF.

The chain joins TRBV27 to TRBJ2-7, with 7 nucleotides matching TRBD1. CDR3 length: 14 residues. Germline CDR1 is MNHEY and CDR2 is SMNVEV (reference sequence). Losses at the gene ends were 6 bases for V and 0 bases for J; bases not matched to a gene: 5. The CDR3 bases are TGTGCCAGCAGGGGACAGAGGAGCTCCTACGAGCAGTACTTC. Translation: CASRGQRSSYEQYF.